This TCR beta chain was profiled in a study of CD8 T cells in ankylosing spondylitis. This clonotype was detected ten times or more. The antigen remains unidentified. The TCR beta libraries were generated through quantitative 5'-RACE incorporating molecular barcodes. Each CDR3 protein is one row after TCRdb ran MiXCR on the 5' RACE reads. The sample holds over 30,000 distinct CDR3 sequences; approximately 11% are singletons and the top ten take 20% to 25%. Trimming shortened V by 0 bases and J by 3 bases, and 14 bases separated the two germline ends. The germline gives CDR1 LNHNV, CDR2 YYDKDF (reference sequence). The CDR3 covers 16 residues. General study results and limits: As reported, disease-linked clones showed significant enrichment in matched ankylosing spondylitis synovial fluid. Earlier authors reported some of these motif variants in reactive arthritis synovial fluid and blood. What appeared characteristic of ankylosing spondylitis blood was a TCR beta motif of fewer than ten highly homologous variants.

The V and J genes are TRBV15 and TRBJ1-2; D not certain. This sequence was found in a male donor with ankylosing spondylitis. Sequenced sample: synovial fluid, either unsorted or a sorted T cell fraction (not recorded which). The CDR3 coding sequence is TGTGCCACCAGCAGAGATACGAGCAGAGTCGACTATGGCTACACCTTC. Its translation is CATSRDTSRVDYGYTF.